The source of this TCR beta chain is a study of beta chain features in type 1 diabetes. Study-level results: Naive, central memory and Treg TCRB repertoires appeared more alike in patients than in healthy donors. When VDJ junctions were examined, type 1 diabetes patients showed fewer insertions and more deletions. PCR, the amplification step, might favor shorter templates, equally in patients and controls. The study left unresolved whether HLA type influences TCRB rearrangement.

The length of the CDR3 is 11 residues. Germline-derived CDR1 and CDR2 are LNHNV and YYDKDF (reference sequence). Deletions cut 8 bases from V and 8 bases from J, with 10 bases between. Expressed TCRB transcripts were sequenced, since all the RNA that had been isolated was reverse transcribed. Some clones are missing from TCRdb's copy, which holds only in-frame ones; the method was immunoSEQ multiplex PCR. The sample contains about 320,000 clones, 14% of which appear only once. Regarding this clone: Its specificity is unknown.

Sequenced material: central memory CD4+ T cells from blood. The chain couples TRBV15 to TRBJ2-1; D unclear. The clonotype was recovered from a young man in good health. CDR3 sequence: CATGLLDEQFF. Here the CDR3 DNA reads TGTGCCACCGGTCTTCTAGATGAGCAGTTCTTC.